This note documents a single T cell receptor (beta chain) sequence. Antigen unknown. Germline CDR1 is MRHNA and CDR2 is SNTAGT. Trimming removed 8 bases at V and 6 bases at J, with 10 bases between. The CDR3 has 12 residues. This sample is part of a study of beta chain features in type 1 diabetes. Across the study: Age, gender, cell numbers and subset yield matched between patients and controls.

All of the isolated RNA was reverse transcribed, so expressed TCRB transcripts were sequenced. Using immunoSEQ multiplex PCR, the repertoire was profiled, and TCRdb retains in-frame clones only, with some absent. The top ten clones hold 0.55% to 0.65% of a sample with about 150,000 clones, about 8.5% of them seen once. Whole-study findings and limits: Moderate yet significant TCRB CDR3 shortening was seen in Type 1 diabetes patients in all four CD4+ subsets. Researchers reported that naive, central memory and Treg TCRB repertoires appeared more similar in patients than in healthy donors. High TCR expression in some cells could lead to their over-representation in cDNA sequencing.

The gene calls are TRBV6-4 and TRBJ2-2, with a weak D call TRBD1 (5 bases). The specimen was central memory CD4+ T cells from blood. This sequence was found in a man younger than 35 in good health. CDR3 sequence reads: CASRQSAGELFF. The CDR3 DNA follows: TGTGCCAGCCGACAGAGCGCCGGGGAGCTGTTTTTT.